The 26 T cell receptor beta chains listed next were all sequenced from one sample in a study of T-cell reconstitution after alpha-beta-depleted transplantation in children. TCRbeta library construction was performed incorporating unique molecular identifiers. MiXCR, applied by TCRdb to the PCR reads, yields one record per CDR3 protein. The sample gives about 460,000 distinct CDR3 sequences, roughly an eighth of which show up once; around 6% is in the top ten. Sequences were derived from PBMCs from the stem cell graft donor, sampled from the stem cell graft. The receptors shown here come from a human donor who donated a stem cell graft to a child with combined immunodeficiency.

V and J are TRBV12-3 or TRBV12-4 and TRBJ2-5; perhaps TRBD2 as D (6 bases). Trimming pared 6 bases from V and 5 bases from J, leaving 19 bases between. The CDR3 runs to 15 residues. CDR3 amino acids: CASSQSLGGLETQYF. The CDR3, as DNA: TGTGCCAGCAGCCAATCCCTCGGGGGACTGGAGACCCAGTACTTC.

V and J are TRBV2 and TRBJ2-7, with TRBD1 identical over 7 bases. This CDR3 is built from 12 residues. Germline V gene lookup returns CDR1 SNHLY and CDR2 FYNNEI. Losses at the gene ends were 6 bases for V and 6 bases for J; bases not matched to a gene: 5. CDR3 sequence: CASRGDRSEQYF. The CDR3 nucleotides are TGTGCCAGCAGGGGGGACAGATCCGAGCAGTACTTC.

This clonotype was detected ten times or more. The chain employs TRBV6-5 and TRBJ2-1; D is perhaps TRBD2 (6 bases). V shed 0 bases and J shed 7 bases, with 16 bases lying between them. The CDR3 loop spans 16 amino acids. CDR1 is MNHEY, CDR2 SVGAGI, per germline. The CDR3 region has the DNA TGTGCCAGCAGTTACTCGATGCTGTTAGCGGCTAATGAGCAGTTCTTC. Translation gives CASSYSMLLAANEQFF.

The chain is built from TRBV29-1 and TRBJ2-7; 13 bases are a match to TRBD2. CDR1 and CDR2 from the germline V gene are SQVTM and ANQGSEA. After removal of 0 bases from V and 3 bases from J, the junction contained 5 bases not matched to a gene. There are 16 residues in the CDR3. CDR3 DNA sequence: TGCAGCGTTGAAGATCAGCGGACTAGCGGGAGCTACGAGCAGTACTTC. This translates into CSVEDQRTSGSYEQYF.

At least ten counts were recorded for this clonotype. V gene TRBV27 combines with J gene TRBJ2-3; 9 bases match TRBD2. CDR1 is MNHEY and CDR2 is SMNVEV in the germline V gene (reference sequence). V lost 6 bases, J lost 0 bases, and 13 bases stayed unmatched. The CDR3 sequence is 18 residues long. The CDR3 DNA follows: TGTGCCAGCAGCGTAAGGTACGGACTAGCGCAAAGCACAGATACGCAGTATTTT. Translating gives CASSVRYGLAQSTDTQYF.

In DNA, the CDR3 is TGCGCCAGCAGCCAACGACAGGGTTTATCCTACGAGCAGTACTTC. Amino acid sequence: CASSQRQGLSYEQYF. The chain links TRBV4-3 to TRBJ2-7; 7 positions agree with TRBD1. Germline CDR1 reads LGHNA; CDR2 reads YSLEER. The trim removed 2 bases at V and 1 base at J, leaving 5 bases unmatched. The CDR3 extends over 15 amino acids.

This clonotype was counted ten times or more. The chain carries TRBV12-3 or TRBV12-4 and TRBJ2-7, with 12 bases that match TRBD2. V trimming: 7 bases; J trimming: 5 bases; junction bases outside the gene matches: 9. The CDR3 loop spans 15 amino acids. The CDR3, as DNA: TGTGCCAGCACCACTCTAGCGGGAGGGCCTAACGAGCAGTACTTC. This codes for CASTTLAGGPNEQYF.

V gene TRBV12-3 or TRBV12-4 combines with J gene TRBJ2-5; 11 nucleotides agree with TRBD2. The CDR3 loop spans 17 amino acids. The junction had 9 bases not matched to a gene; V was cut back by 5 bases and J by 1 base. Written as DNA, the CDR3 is TGTGCCAGCAGTCAGGGGGGGGGACTAGCGGCCCAAGAGACCCAGTACTTC. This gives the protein CASSQGGGLAAQETQYF.

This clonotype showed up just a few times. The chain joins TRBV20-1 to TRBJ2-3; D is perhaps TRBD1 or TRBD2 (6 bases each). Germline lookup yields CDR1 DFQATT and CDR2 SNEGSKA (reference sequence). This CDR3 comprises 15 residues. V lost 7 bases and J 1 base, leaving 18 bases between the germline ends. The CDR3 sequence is CSVRPGALGTDTQYF. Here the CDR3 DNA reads TGCAGTGTAAGGCCGGGGGCGCTGGGCACAGATACGCAGTATTTT.

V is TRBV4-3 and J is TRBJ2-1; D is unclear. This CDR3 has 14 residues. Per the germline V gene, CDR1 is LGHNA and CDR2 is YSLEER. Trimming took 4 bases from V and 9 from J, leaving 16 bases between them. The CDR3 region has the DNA TGCGCCAGCAGCCTCAACGTAGGCCTCAGTGAGCAGTTCTTC. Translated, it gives CASSLNVGLSEQFF.

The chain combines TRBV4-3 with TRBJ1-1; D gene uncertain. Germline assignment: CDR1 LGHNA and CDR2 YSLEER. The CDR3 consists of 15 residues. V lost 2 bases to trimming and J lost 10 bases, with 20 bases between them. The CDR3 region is CASSQSWLGPGVAFF. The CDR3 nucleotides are TGCGCCAGCAGCCAATCTTGGTTGGGTCCCGGAGTAGCTTTCTTT.

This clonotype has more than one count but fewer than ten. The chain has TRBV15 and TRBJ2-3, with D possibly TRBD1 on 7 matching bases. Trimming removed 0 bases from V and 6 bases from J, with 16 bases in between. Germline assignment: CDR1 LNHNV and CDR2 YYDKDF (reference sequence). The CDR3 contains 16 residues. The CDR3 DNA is TGTGCCACCAGCAGAGACCGGGCAGGGGGGTCGGATACGCAGTATTTT. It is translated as CATSRDRAGGSDTQYF.

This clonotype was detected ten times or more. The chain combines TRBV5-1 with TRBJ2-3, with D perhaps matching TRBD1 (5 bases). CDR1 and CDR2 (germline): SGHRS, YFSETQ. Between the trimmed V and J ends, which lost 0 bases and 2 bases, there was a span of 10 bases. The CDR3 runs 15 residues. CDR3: CASSLGQLNTDTQYF. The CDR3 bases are TGCGCCAGCAGCTTGGGACAGTTGAACACAGATACGCAGTATTTT.

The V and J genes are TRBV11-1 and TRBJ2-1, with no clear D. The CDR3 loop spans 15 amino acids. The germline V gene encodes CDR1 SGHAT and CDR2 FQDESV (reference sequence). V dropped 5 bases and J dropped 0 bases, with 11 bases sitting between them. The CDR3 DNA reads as TGTGCCAGCAGCCGCAGAACCCGCTCCTACAATGAGCAGTTCTTC. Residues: CASSRRTRSYNEQFF.

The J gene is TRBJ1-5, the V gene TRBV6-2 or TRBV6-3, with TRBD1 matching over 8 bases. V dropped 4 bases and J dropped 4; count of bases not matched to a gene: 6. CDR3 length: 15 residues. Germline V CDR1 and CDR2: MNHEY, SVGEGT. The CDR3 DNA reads TGTGCCAGCAGTTCATACAGGGGGACTAATCAGCCCCAGCATTTT. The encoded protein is CASSSYRGTNQPQHF.

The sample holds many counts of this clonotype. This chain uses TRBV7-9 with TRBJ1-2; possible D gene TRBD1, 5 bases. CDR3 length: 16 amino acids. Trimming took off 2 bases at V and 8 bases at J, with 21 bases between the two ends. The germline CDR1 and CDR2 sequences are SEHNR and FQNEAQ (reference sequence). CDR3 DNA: TGTGCCAGCAGCTTAACAATGGATCAGGGCCTACGGGGCTACACCTTC. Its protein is CASSLTMDQGLRGYTF.

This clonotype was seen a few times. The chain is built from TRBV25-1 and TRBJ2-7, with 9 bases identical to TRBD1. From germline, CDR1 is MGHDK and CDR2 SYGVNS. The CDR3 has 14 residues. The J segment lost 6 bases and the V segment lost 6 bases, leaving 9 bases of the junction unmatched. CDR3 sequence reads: CASRGDRALGEQYF. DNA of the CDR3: TGTGCCAGCAGGGGGGACAGGGCCCTTGGCGAGCAGTACTTC.

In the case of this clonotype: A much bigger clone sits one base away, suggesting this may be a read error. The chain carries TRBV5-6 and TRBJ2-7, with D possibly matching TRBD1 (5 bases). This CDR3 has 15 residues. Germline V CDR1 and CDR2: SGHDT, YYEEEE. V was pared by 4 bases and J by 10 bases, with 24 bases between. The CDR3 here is CASSLDPGLRTDQYF. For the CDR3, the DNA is TGTGCCAGCAGCCTGGATCCAGGGCTTAGGACCGACCAGTACTTC.

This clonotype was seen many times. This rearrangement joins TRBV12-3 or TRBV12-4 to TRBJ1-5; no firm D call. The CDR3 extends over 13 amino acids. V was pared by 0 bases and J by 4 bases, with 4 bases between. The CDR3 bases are TGTGCCAGCAGTTTAGCGGTTAATCAGCCCCAGCATTTT. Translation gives CASSLAVNQPQHF.

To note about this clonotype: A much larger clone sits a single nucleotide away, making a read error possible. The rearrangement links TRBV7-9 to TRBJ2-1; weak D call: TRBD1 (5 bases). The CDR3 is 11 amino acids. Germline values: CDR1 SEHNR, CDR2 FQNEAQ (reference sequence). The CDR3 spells CANSFREEQFF. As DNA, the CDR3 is TGTGCCAACAGCTTCAGGGAAGAGCAGTTCTTC.

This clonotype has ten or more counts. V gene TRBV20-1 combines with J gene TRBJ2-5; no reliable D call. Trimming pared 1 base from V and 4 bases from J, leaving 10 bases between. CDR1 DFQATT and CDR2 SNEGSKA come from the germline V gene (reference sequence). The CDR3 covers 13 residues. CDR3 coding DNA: TGCAGTGCTAGAGTGTCGTCCCGAGAGACCCAGTACTTC. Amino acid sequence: CSARVSSRETQYF.

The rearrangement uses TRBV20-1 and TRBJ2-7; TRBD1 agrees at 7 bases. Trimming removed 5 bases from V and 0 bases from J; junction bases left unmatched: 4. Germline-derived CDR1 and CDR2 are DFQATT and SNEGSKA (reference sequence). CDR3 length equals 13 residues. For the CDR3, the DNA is TGCAGTGCTCGAGGACAGGTCTCCTACGAGCAGTACTTC. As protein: CSARGQVSYEQYF.

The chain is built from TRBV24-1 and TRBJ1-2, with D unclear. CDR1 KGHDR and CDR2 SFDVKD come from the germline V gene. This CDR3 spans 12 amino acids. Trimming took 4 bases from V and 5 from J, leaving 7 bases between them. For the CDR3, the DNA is TGTGCCACCAGTGACGGGAGTTATGGCTACACCTTC. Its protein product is CATSDGSYGYTF.

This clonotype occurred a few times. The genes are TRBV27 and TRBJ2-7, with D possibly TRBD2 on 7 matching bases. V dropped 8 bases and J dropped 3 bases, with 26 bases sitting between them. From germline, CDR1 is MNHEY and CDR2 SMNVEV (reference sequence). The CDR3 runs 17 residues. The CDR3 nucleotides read TGTGCCAGCGTAGAGCGGGAACCGGGACAAGGCTACTACGAGCAGTACTTC. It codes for CASVEREPGQGYYEQYF.

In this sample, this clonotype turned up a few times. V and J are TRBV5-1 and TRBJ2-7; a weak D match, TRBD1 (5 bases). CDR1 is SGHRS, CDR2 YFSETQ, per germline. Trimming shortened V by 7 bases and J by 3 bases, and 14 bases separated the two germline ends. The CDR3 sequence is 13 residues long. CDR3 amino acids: CASGQGIDYEQYF. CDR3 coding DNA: TGCGCCAGCGGCCAGGGTATCGACTACGAGCAGTACTTC.

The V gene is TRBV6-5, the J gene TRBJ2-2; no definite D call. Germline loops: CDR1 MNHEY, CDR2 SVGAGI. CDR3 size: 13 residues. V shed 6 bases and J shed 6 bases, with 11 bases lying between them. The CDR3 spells CASRSPSAGELFF. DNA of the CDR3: TGTGCCAGCAGGTCCCCGAGCGCCGGGGAGCTGTTTTTT.